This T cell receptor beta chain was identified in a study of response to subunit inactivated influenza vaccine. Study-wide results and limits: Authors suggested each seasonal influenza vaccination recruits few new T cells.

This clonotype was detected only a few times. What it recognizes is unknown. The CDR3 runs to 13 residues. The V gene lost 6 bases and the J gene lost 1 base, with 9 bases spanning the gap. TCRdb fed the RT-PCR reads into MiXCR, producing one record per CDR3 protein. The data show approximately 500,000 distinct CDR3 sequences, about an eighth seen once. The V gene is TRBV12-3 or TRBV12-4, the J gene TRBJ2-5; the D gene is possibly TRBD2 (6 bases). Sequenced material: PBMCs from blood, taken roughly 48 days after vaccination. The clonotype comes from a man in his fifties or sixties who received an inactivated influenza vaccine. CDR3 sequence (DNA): TGTGCCAGCAGGAAGGGACTCCAAGAGACCCAGTACTTC. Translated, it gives CASRKGLQETQYF.